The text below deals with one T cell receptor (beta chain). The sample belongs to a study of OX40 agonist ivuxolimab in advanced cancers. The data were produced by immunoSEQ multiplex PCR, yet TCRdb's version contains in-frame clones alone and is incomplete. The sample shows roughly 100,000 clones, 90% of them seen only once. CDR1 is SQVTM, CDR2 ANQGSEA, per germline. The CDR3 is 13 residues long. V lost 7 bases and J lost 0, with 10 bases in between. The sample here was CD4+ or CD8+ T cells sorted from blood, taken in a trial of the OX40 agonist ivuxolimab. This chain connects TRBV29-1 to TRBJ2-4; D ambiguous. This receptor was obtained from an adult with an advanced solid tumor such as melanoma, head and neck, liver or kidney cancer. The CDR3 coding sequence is TGCAGCGCCCAACCGGCAGCCAAAAACATTCAGTACTTC. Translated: CSAQPAAKNIQYF.